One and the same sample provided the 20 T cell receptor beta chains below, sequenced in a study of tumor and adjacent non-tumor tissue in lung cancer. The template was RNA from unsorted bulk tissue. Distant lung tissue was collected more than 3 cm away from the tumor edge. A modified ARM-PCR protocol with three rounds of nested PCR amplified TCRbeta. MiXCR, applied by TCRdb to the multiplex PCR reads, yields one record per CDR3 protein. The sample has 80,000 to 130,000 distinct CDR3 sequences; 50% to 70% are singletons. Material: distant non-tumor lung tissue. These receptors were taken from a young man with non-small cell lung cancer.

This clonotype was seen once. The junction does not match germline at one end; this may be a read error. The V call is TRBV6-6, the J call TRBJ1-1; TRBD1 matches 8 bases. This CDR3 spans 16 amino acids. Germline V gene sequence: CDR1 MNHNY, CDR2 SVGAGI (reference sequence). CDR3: CASSHGQGLGNTEALF. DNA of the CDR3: TGTGCCAGCAGCCATGGACAGGGCCTGGGGAACACTGAAGCTCTCTTT.

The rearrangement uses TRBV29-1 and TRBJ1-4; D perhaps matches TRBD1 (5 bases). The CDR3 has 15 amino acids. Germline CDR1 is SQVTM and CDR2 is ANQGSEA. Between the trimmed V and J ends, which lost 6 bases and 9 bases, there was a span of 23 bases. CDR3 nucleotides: TGCAGCGTCGCCAAAAGGGGTGCAACCAATAAAAAACTGTTTTTT. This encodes CSVAKRGATNKKLFF.

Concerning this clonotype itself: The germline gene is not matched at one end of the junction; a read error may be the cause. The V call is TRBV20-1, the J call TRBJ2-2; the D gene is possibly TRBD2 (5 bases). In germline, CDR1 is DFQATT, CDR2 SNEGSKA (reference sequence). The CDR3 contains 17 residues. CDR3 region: CSARPPSWRGLHGELFF. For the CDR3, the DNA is TGCAGTGCTAGACCACCTAGCTGGAGAGGGCTTCACGGGGAGCTGTTCTTT.

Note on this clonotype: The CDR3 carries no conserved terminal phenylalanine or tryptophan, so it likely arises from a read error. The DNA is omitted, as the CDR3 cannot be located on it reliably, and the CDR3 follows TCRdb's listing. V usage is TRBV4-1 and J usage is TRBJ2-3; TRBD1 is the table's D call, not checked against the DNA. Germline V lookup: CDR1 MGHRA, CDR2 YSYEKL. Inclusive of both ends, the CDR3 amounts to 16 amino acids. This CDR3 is CASSPGKRSGADTLYL.

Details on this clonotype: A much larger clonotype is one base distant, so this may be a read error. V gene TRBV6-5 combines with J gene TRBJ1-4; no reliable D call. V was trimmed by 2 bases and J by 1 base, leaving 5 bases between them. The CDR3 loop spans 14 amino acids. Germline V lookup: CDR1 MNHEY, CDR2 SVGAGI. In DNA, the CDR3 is TGTGCCAGCAGTTACAGGGTAACTAATGAAAAACTGTTTTTT. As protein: CASSYRVTNEKLFF.

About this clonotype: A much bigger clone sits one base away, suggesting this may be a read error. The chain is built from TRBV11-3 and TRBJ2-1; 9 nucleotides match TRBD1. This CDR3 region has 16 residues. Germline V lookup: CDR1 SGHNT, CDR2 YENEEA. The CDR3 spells CASSSGTGSSHNEQFF. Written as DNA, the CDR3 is TGTGCCAGCAGCTCCGGGACAGGGAGCTCCCACAATGAGCAGTTCTTC.

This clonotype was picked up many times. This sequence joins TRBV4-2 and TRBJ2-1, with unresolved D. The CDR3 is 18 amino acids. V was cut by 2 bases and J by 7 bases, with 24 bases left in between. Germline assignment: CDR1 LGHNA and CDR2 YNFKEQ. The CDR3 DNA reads TGTGCCAGCAGCCAACGCATTAACCGGGCACAAGAAGAAAATGAGCAGTTCTTC. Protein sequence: CASSQRINRAQEENEQFF.

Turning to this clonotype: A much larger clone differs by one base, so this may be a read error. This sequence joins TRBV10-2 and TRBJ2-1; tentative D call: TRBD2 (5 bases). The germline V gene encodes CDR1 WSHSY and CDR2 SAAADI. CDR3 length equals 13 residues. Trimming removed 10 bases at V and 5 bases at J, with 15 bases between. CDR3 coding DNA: TGCGCCACCTCTAGAGGGAGTAACAATGAGCAGTTCTTC. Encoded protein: CATSRGSNNEQFF.

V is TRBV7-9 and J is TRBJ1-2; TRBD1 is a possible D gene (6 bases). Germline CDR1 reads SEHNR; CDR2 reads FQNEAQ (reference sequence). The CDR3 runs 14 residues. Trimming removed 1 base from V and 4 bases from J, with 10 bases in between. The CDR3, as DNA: TGTGCCAGCAGCTTAGACGGGGGGCTCTATGGCTACACCTTC. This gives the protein CASSLDGGLYGYTF. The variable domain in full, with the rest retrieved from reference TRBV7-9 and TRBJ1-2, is DTGVSQNPRHKITKRGQNVTFRCDPISEHNRLYWYRQTLGQGPEFLTYFQNEAQLEKSRLLSDRFSAERPKGSFSTLEIQRTEQGDSAMYLCASSLDGGLYGYTFGSGTRLTVV.

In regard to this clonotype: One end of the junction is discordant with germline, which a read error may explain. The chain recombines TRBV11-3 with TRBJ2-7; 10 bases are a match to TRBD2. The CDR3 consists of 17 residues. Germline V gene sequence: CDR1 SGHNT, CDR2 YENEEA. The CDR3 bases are TGTGCCGGCAGCTTGTGGCTAGCGGGAGAAGAATCGTACGAGCAGTACTTC. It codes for CAGSLWLAGEESYEQYF. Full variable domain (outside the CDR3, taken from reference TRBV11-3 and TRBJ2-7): EAGVVQSPRYKIIEKKQPVAFWCNPISGHNTLYWYLQNLGQGPELLIRYENEEAVDDSQLPKDRFSAERLKGVDSTLKIQPAELGDSAVYLCAGSLWLAGEESYEQYFGPGTRLTVT.

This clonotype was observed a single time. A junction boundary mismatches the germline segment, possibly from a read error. In nucleotides, the CDR3 is TGTGCCAGTAGCCAGGTAGGACTCCCTTCGGAATACGAGCAGTACTTC. It specifies CASSQVGLPSEYEQYF. This chain links TRBV4-2 with TRBJ2-7; tentatively, D is TRBD2 (5 bases). CDR3 size: 16 residues. Germline values: CDR1 LGHNA, CDR2 YNFKEQ.

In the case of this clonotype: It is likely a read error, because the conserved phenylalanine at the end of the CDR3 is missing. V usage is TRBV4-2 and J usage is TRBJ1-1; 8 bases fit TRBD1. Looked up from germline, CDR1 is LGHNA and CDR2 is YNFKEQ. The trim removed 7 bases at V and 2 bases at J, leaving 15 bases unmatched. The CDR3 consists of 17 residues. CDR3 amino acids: CASIPTYATGVNTEAFI. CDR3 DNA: TGTGCCAGCATCCCAACCTATGCGACAGGGGTAAACACTGAAGCTTTCATT.

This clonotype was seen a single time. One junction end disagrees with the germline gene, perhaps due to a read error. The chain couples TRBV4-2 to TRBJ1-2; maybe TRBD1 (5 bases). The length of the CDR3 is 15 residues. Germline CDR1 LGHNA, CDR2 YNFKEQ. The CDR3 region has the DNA TGCGCCAGCGGCCAGGAAGTGGCAGGGCAATACGATTACACCTTC. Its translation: CASGQEVAGQYDYTF.

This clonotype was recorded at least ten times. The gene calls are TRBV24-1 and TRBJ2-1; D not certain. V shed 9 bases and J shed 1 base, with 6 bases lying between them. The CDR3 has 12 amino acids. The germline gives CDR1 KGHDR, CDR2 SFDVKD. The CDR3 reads CATEGSYNEQFF. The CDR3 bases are TGTGCCACCGAAGGATCCTACAATGAGCAGTTCTTC.

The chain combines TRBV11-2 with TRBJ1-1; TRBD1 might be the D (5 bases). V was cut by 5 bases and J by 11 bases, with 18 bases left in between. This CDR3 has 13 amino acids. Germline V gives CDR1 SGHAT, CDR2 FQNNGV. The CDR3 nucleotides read TGTGCCAGCAGCCCCGGGACGAACACTGGGGCTTTCTTT. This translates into CASSPGTNTGAFF.

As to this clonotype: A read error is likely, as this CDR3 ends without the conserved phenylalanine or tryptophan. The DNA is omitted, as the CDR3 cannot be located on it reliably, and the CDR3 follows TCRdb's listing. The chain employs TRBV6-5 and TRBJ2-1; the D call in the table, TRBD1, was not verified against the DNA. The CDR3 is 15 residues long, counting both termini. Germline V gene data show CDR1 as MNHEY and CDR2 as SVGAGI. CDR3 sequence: CASSSQPDSYNEQFL.

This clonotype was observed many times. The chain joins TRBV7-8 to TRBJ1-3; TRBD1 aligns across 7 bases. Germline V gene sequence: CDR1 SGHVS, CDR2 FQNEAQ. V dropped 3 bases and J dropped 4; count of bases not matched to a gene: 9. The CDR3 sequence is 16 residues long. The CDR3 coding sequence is TGTGCCAGCAGCTTTATGACAGGGTGGGGAGGAAACACCATATATTTT. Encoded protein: CASSFMTGWGGNTIYF.

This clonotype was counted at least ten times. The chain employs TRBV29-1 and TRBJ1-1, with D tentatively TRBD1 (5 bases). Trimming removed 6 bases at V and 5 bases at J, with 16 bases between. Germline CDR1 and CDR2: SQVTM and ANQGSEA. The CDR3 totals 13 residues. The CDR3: CSVGRPAGTEAFF. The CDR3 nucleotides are TGCAGCGTGGGGCGCCCGGCGGGGACTGAAGCTTTCTTT.

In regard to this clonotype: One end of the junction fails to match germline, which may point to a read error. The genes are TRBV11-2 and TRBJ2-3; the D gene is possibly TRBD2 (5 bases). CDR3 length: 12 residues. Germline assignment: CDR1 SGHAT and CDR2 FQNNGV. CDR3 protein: CANSFGGDTQYF. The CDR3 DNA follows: TGTGCCAACAGCTTCGGAGGAGATACGCAGTATTTT.

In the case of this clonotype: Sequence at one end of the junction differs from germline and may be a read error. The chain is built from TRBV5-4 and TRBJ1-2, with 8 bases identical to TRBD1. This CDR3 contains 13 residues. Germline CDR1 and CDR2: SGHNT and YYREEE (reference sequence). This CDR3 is CTSSAPTGAGYTF. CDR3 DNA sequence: TGTACCAGCAGCGCCCCGACAGGGGCTGGCTACACCTTC.